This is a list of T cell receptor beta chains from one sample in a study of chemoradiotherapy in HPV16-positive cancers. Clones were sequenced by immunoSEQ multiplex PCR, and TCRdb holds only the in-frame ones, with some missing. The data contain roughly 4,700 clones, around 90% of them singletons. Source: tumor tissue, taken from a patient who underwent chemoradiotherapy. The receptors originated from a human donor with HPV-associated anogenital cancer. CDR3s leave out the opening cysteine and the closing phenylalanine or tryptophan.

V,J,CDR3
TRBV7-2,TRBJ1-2,ASSLVVSNYGYT
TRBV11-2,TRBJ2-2,ASSSNWAANTGELF
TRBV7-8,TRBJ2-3,ASSLGASTDTQY
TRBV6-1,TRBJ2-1,AALLKGVDEQF
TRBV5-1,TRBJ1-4,ASSWQGEKLF
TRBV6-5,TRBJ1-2,ASSFDRGSGYT
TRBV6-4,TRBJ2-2,ASQTSANTGELF
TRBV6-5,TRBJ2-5,ASSQRTGKETQY
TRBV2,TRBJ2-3,ASSPLGREITDTQY
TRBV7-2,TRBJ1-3,ASSLVSQAGNTIY
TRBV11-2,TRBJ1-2,ASSFGGTNGYT
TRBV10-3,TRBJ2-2,AISEKGPPTGELF
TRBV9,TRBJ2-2,ASSVVGGELF
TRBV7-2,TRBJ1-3,ASSLGTAGNTIY
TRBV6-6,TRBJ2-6,ASSPTRAPGANVLT
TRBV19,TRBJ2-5,ASSTGGETQY
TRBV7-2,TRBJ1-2,ASSPRQGNYGYT
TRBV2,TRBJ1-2,ASSDRGQGGYT
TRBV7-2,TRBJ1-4,ASSAGELTGGFEKLF
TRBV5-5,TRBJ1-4,ASSLDAGSANEKLF
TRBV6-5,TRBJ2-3,ASSPPGTDTQY
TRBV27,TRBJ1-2,ASSLVAGGAGYT
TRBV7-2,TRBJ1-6,ASSSETGVGSPLH
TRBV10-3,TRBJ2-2,AISLALNTGELF
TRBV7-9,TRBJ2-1,ASSLALAGTYNEQF
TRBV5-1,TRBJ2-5,ASSPLGAKETQY
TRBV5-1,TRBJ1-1,ASSLVPGRLNTEAF
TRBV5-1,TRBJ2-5,ASRFRALEGETQY
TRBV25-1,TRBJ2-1,ASSARQGVYNEQF
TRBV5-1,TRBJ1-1,ASSAPQGGEAF
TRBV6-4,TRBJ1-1,ASRKDRQNTEAF
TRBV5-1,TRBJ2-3,ASSKWQSSTDTQY
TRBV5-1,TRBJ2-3,ASSLPGSTDTQY
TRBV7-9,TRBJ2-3,ASGTNGLAADTQY
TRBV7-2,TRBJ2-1,ASSLGLATYNEQF
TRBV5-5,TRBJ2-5,ASSHGGPADVQETQY
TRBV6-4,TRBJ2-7,ASSDSVGTVDFYEQY
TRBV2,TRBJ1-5,ASSESNSNQPQH
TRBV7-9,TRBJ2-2,ASRGNGELF
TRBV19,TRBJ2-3,ASSTGTDTQY
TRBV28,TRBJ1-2,ASSLPGQGSYGGYT
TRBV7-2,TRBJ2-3,ASSFTLEFGDTQY
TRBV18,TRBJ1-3,ASSPHPGDGSGNTIY
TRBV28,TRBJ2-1,ASRPFGTSGYNEQF
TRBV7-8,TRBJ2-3,ASSLSGRAGDTQY
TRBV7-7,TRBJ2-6,ASSIRAPQSRANVLT
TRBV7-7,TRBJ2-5,ASSKVADAGETQY
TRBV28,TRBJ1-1,ASSLTTGSGGDTEAF
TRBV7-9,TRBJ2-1,ASSSSGRVGDEQF
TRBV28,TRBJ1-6,ASSLPRGTGSPLH
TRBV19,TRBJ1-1,ASSIGKGAINEAF
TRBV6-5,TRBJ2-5,ASRPLAEETQY
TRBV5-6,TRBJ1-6,ASSSQGGAGNSPLH
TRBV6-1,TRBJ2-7,ASSESLAGNGYEQY
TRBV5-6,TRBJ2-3,ASSLEGLAGVLRTDTQY